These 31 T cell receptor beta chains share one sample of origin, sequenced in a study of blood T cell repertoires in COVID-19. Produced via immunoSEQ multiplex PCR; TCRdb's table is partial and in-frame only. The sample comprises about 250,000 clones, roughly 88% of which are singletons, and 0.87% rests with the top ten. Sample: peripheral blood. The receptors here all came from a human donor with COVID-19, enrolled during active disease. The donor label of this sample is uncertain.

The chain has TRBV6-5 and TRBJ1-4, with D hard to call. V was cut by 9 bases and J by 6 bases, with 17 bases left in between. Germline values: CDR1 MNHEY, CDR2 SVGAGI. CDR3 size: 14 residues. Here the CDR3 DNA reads TGTGCCAGTCGCCCGTCCGGAGGTGATGAAAAACTGTTTTTT. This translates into CASRPSGGDEKLFF.

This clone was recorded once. The CDR3 sequence: CAWRGQGGYTF. CDR3 in DNA: TGTGCCTGGAGGGGGCAGGGTGGCTACACCTTC. The V gene is TRBV30, the J gene TRBJ1-2; D possibly corresponds to TRBD1 (5 bases). Trimming removed 3 bases from V and 7 bases from J, with 9 bases in between. This CDR3 spans 11 amino acids. Germline V CDR1 and CDR2: GTSNPN, SVGIG (reference sequence).

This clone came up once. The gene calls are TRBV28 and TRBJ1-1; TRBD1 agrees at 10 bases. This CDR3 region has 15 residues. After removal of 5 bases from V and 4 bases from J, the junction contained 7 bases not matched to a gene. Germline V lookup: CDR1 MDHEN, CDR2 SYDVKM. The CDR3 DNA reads TGTGCCAGCAGTAGACAGGGGGCGGATAGCACTGAAGCTTTCTTT. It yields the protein CASSRQGADSTEAFF.

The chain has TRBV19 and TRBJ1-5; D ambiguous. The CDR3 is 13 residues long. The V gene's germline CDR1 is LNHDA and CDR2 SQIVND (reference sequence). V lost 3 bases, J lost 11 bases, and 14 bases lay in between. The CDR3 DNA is TGTGCCAGTAGTATCGGGGAGCGAGTGGCCCAGCATTTT. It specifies CASSIGERVAQHF.

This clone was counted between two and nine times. The CDR3 sequence is CASGKTGGAEDIQYF. The CDR3 DNA reads TGTGCCAGTGGTAAGACAGGGGGCGCGGAGGACATTCAGTACTTC. The chain recombines TRBV19 with TRBJ2-4; 10 bases match TRBD1. The CDR3 totals 15 residues. The V and J ends lost 8 bases and 8 bases, in that order; junction bases with no gene match: 12. Germline values: CDR1 LNHDA, CDR2 SQIVND (reference sequence).

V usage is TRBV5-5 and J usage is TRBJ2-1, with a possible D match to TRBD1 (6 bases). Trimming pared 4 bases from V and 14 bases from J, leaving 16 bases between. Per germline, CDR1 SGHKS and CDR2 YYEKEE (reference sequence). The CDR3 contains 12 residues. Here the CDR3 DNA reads TGTGCCAGCAGCCCCGACAGGCCCGCCGAGTTCTTC. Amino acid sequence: CASSPDRPAEFF.

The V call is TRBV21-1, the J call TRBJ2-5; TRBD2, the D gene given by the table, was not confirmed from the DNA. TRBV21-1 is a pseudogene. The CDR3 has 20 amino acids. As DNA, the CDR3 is TGTGCCAGCAGCAAAGACAGCCTCCCCGACCGGACCTGGGGGGGAGAGACCCAGTACTTC. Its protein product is CASSKDSLPDRTWGGETQYF.

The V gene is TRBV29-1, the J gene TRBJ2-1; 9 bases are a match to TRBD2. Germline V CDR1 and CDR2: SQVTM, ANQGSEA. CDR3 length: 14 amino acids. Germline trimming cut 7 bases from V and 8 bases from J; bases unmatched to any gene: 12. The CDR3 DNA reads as TGCAGCGCCCTGACTAGCGGAAGGGTGGATGAGCAGTTCTTC. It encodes CSALTSGRVDEQFF.

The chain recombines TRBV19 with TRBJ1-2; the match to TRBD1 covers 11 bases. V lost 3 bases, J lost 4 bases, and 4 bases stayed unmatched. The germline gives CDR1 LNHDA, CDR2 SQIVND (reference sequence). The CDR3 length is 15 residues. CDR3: CASSMDRGLIYGYTF. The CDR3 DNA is TGTGCCAGTAGTATGGACAGGGGGCTAATCTATGGCTACACCTTC.

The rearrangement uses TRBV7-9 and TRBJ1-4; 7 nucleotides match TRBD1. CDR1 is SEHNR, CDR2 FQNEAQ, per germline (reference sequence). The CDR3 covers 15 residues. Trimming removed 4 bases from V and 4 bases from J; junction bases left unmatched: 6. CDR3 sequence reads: CASSSPQGHNEKLFF. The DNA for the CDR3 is TGTGCCAGCAGCTCCCCACAGGGGCATAATGAAAAACTGTTTTTT.

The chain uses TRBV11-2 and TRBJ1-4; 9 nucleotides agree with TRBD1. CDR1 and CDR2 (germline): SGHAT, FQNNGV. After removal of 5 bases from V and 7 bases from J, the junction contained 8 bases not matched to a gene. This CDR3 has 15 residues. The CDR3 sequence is CASSPGDRGGEKLFF. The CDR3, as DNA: TGTGCCAGCAGCCCCGGCGACAGGGGGGGTGAAAAACTGTTTTTT. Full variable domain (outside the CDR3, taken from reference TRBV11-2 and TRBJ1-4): EAGVAQSPRYKIIEKRQSVAFWCNPISGHATLYWYQQILGQGPKLLIQFQNNGVVDDSQLPKDRFSAERLKGVDSTLKIQPAKLEDSAVYLCASSPGDRGGEKLFFGSGTQLSVL.

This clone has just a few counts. CDR3 protein: CASISNGGNSPLHF. DNA for the CDR3: TGTGCCAGCATTTCTAATGGGGGGAATTCACCCCTCCACTTT. The V and J genes are TRBV6-5 and TRBJ1-6; a weak D match, TRBD1 (5 bases). V was trimmed by 7 bases and J by 7 bases, leaving 14 bases between them. Germline V gene sequence: CDR1 MNHEY, CDR2 SVGAGI. The CDR3 is made up of 14 amino acids.

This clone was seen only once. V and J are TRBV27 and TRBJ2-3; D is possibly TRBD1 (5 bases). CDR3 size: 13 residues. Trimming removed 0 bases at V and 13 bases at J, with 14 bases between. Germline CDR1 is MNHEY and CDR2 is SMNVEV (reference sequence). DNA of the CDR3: TGTGCCAGCAGTTTATCGAGTTCCCCCAGGGAGTATTTT. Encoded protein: CASSLSSSPREYF.

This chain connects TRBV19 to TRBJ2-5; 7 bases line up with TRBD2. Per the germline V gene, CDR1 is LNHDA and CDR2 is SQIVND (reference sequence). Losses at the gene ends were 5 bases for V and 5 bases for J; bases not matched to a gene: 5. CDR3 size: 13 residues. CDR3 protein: CASSQTGGETQYF. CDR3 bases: TGTGCCAGTAGTCAAACCGGGGGGGAGACCCAGTACTTC.

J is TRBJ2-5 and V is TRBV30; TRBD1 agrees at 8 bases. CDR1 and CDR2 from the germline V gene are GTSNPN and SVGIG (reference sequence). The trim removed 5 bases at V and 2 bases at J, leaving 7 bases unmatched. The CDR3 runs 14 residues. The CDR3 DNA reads TGTGCCTGGGGCACAGGGGGTGGACAAGAGACCCAGTACTTC. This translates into CAWGTGGGQETQYF.

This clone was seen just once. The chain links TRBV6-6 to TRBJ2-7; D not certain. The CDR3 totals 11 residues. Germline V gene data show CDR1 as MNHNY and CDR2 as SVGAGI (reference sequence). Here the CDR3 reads CAVRGSYEQYF. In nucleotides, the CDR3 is TGTGCAGTTCGCGGCTCCTACGAGCAGTACTTC.

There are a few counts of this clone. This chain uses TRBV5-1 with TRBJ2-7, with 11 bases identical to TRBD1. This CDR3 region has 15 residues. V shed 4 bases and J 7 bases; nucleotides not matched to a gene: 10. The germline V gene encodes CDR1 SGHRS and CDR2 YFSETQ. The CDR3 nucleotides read TGCGCCAGCAGCCGATCCGGACAGGGGGCTGGTGAGCAGTACTTC. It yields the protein CASSRSGQGAGEQYF.

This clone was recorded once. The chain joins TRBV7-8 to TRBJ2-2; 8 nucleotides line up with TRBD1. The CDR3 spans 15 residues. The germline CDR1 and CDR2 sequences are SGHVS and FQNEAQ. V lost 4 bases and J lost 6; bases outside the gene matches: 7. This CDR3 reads CASSSTGTGPGELFF. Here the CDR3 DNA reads TGTGCCAGCAGCTCCACCGGGACAGGTCCCGGGGAGCTGTTTTTT.

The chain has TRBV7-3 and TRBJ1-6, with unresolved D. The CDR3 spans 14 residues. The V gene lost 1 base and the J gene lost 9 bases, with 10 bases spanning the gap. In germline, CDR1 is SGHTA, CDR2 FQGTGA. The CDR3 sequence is CASSLNPRGSPLHF. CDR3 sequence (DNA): TGTGCCAGCAGCTTAAACCCCCGGGGTTCACCCCTCCACTTT.

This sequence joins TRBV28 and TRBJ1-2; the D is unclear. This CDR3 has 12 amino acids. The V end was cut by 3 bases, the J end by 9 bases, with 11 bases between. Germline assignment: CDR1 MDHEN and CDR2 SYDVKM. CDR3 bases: TGTGCCAGCAGTTTTGCCGTCCCTAGCTACACCTTC. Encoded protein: CASSFAVPSYTF.

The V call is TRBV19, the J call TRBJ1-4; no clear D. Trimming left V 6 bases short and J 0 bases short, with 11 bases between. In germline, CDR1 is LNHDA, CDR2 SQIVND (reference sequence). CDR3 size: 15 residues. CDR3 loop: CASSPSHATNEKLFF. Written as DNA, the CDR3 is TGTGCCAGTAGCCCGAGCCACGCAACTAATGAAAAACTGTTTTTT.

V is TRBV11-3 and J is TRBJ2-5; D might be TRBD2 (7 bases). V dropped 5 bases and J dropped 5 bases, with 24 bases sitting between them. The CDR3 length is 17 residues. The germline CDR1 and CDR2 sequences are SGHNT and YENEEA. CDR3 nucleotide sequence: TGTGCCAGCAGCCCTCCCGGGGGCGGGAGAGCCACGGAGACCCAGTACTTC. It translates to CASSPPGGGRATETQYF.

The CDR3 loop reads CASHFATGIYNEQFF. The CDR3 coding sequence is TGTGCCAGCCATTTTGCAACGGGAATCTACAATGAGCAGTTCTTC. The V and J genes are TRBV28 and TRBJ2-1, with D possibly matching TRBD2 (5 bases). The V gene lost 8 bases and the J gene lost 3 bases, with 17 bases spanning the gap. The CDR3 consists of 15 residues. In germline, CDR1 is MDHEN, CDR2 SYDVKM.

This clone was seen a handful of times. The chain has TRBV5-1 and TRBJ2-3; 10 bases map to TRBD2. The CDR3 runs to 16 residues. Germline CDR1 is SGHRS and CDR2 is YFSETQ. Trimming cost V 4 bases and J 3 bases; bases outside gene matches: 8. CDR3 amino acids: CASSQTLAGATDTQYF. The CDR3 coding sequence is TGCGCCAGCAGCCAGACCCTAGCGGGAGCAACAGATACGCAGTATTTT.

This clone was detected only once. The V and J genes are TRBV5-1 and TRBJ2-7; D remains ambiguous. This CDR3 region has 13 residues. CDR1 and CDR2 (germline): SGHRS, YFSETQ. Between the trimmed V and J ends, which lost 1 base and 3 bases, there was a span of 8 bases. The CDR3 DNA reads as TGCGCCAGCAGCTTGAATCCGGGCTACGAGCAGTACTTC. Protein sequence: CASSLNPGYEQYF.

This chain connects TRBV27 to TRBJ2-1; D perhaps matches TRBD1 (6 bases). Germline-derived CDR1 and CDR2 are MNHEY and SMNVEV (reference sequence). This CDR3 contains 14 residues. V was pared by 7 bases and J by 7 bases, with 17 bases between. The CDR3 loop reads CASTTKTGSNEQFF. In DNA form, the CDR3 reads TGTGCCAGCACCACAAAAACAGGGTCGAATGAGCAGTTCTTC.

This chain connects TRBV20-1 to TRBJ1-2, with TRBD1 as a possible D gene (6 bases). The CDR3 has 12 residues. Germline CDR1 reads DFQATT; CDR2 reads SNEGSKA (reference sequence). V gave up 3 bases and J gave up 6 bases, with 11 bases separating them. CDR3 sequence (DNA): TGCAGTGCTAGTGGGGGGCGCGATGGCTACACCTTC. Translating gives CSASGGRDGYTF.

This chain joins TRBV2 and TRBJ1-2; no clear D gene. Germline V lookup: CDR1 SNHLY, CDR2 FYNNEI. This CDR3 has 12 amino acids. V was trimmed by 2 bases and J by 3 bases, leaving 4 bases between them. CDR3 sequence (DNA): TGTGCCAGCAGTGAACCCGACTATGGCTACACCTTC. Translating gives CASSEPDYGYTF.

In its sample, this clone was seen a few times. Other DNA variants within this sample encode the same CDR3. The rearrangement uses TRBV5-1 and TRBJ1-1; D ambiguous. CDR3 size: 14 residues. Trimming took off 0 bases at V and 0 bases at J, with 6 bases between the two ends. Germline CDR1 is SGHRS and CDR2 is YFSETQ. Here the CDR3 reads CASSLDTVNTEAFF. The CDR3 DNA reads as TGCGCCAGCAGCTTGGATACAGTGAACACTGAAGCTTTCTTT. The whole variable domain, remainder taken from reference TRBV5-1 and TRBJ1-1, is KAGVTQTPRYLIKTRGQQVTLSCSPISGHRSVSWYQQTPGQGLQFLFEYFSETQRNKGNFPGRFSGRQFSNSRSEMNVSTLELGDSALYLCASSLDTVNTEAFFGQGTRLTVV.

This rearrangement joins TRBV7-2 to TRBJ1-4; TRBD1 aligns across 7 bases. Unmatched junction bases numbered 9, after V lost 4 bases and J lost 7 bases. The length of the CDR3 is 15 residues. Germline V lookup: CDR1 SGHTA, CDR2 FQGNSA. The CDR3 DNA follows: TGTGCCAGCAGCTACCCAGGGGGGAGTGGTGAAAAACTGTTTTTT. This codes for CASSYPGGSGEKLFF.

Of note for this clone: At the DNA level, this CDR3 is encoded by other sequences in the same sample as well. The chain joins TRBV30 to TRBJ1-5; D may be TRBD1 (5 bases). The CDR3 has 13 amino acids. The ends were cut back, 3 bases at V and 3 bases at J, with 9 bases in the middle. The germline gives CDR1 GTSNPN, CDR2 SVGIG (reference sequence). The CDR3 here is CAWSGGPNQPQHF. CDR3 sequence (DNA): TGTGCCTGGAGCGGGGGACCCAATCAGCCCCAGCATTTT. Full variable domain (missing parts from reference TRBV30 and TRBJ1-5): SQTIHQWPATLVQPVGSPLSLECTVEGTSNPNLYWYRQAAGRGLQLLFYSVGIGQISSEVPQNLSASRPQDRQFILSSKKLLLSDSGFYLCAWSGGPNQPQHFGDGTRLSIL.